This TCR beta chain is drawn from a study of chemoradiotherapy in HPV16-positive cancers. The V segment lost 1 base and the J segment 0 bases; nucleotides outside the gene matches: 7. The CDR3 spans 17 residues. CDR1 and CDR2 (germline): SGHNT, YYREEE (reference sequence). The method was immunoSEQ multiplex PCR; TCRdb's version includes in-frame clones alone and lacks a portion of them. Of about 25,000 clones in the sample, just over 90% were seen once. The sample here was blood, taken from a patient who underwent chemoradiotherapy. This chain connects TRBV5-4 to TRBJ2-3; 8 nucleotides align to TRBD2. This TCR derives from a human donor with HPV-associated anogenital cancer. The CDR3 sequence is CASSLKTSGASTDTQYF. In nucleotides, the CDR3 is TGTGCCAGCAGCTTGAAAACTAGCGGAGCTAGCACAGATACGCAGTATTTT.